Many counts were recorded for the clone carrying this T cell receptor beta chain. This entry comes from a study of blood T cell repertoires in COVID-19. The overall study: COVID-19 samples collected from the United States, Italy and Spain covered acute and convalescent phases. The cDNA or gDNA used as material had been derived from T cells, B-cell-depleted T cells, or PBMCs.

CDR1 and CDR2 from the germline V gene are LGHDT and YNNKEL (reference sequence). The CDR3 is 13 amino acids. With 3 bases removed from V and 12 bases from J, the gap between germline ends came to 15 bases. How the authors handled the data: Amplification with reference gene primers provided the estimates of nucleated cell counts. Assay: immunoSEQ multiplex PCR; the TCRdb copy retains only in-frame clones and omits some. V and J calls and clone size are given by that table; D and trimming were obtained from the DNA. The repertoire includes under 150,000 clones, 60% to 80% of them detected once, and roughly 9% sits in the top ten.

Sequenced sample: peripheral blood. The chain has TRBV3-1 (or the pseudogene TRBV3-2) and TRBJ2-1; the D is unclear. This clonotype originated in a woman aged 45-59 years with active or convalescent COVID-19. The CDR3, as DNA: TGTGCCAGCAGCCACCTACAGACATATTTGCAGTTCTTC. This codes for CASSHLQTYLQFF.